This paragraph reports one T cell receptor beta chain. The specificity of this receptor is unknown. No base-level quality is on record; no much larger clone is a single base apart. The data are from a study of T cell responses to AZD1222 COVID-19 vaccine (dated by TCRdb to the early 2020s). For the wider study: AZD1222 recipients whose second dose came at about 4 weeks and those whose second dose came at about 12 weeks were combined into one group, since spike-specific TCR depth and breadth did not differ between the two schedules. A total of just over 230 trial participants underwent TCR sequencing, of whom some 210 received two doses of AZD1222 and 26 received two doses of the MenACWY control vaccine. Trial participants were enrolled by age into 18-55, 56-69 and 70-plus year subgroups, with roughly 160, 29 and 62 TCR-sequenced participants respectively.

Taken with the paper, the label for time point translates to: baseline before first vaccination. Vaccinee samples came from UK trials COV001 and COV002, including a single-blind randomized controlled phase 2/3 trial of AZD1222 (ChAdOx1 nCoV-19) in healthy adults. Trial participant PBMC samples were collected at day 0 and day 28 after the second dose for TCRbeta chain sequencing. Findings and caveats that apply to the study as a whole: Only five to seven AZD1222 recipients were SARS-CoV-2 seropositive at baseline, limiting conclusions about previously exposed vaccinees. Reportedly, close to half of the unique spike-specific TCRs recognized epitopes lying outside the regions that are mutated in the B.1.351 and B.1.1.7 variants. After two AZD1222 doses, both the breadth and the depth of spike-specific TCRs were significantly higher than at day 0 and than in MenACWY recipients. The 56-69-year group was small, and its depth increase did not reach significance, likely because of low power. No day 14 peak-response samples were available, so repertoires were characterized only after the peak T cell response. Participants were mostly white British, with more females than males. The authors suggested clonal diversity may have been underestimated. Vaccine-associated CD4 TCRs spanned the whole spike protein, with dominant responses in regions 160-218 and 743-854.

The CDR3 regions of human TCRbeta chains were subjected to immunosequencing. From the authors' description of their analysis: Repertoire TCRs were matched against a reference library of SARS-CoV-2-specific TCRs generated with the MIRA antigen-specificity platform. Breadth was defined as the fraction of unique TCRs that were SARS-CoV-2-associated, and depth was defined as the fraction of total T cells that were SARS-CoV-2-associated. Using the MIRA data, each spike-specific TCR was assigned both to the spike region to which the TCR was reactive and to a CD4 or CD8 class. Log10-transformed breadth and depth values were compared by one-way ANOVA with Sidak's multiple comparisons tests. TCRdb limited this immuneACCESS table to in-frame rearrangements with V and J called. A share of clones is missing; checked studies link under half to unresolved V genes, and the rest is unexplained. V, J and clone size derive from that table, while D and trimming were established from the DNA sequence. The sample table lists some 200,000 clones, approximately 91% of them with a count of one. Of the sample, more than 0.75% is held by the ten largest clones.

CDR1 and CDR2, per the germline V gene, are MRHNA and SNTAGT. The CDR3 runs 15 residues from the cysteine to the phenylalanine. The read is trimmed to its CDR3 DNA, 45 bases read in frame from base 1. From V the trimming removes 5 bases and from J it removes 2 bases, while the gene matches leave 6 bases of the junction unaccounted for. This receptor was obtained from an adult in good health. The sample here was peripheral blood, taken on day 0 of AZD1222 vaccination. The chain joins TRBV6-4 to TRBJ1-2, and 9 junctional nucleotides match TRBD1. The CDR3 protein: CASSPTGGGNYGYTF. The base sequence is TGTGCCAGCAGTCCGACAGGGGGAGGAAACTATGGCTACACCTTC.